The 30 T cell receptor beta chains in this list originate from one sample, sequenced in a study of blood T cell repertoires in COVID-19. TCRdb's table, derived via immunoSEQ multiplex PCR, lists solely in-frame clones and lacks some. The sample contains tens of thousands of clones, just under 85% of which appear only once. Sequenced input: peripheral blood. The receptors here all came from a man aged 50 or older with acute or convalescent COVID-19.

This rearrangement joins TRBV10-3 to TRBJ2-6, with 15 bases identical to TRBD2. V lost 2 bases, J lost 2 bases, and 1 base stayed unmatched. This CDR3 has 18 amino acids. The V gene's germline CDR1 is ENHRY and CDR2 SYGVKD. CDR3 in DNA: TGTGCCATCAGTGAGGGACTAGCGGGAGGGCCTGGGGCCAACGTCCTGACTTTC. Translating it yields CAISEGLAGGPGANVLTF.

The V gene is TRBV7-8, the J gene TRBJ1-5; D unclear. CDR1 is SGHVS and CDR2 is FQNEAQ in the germline V gene. The CDR3 runs to 17 residues. V lost 0 bases to trimming and J lost 0 bases, with 12 bases between them. CDR3 region: CASSLAPQTTSNQPQHF. The CDR3, as DNA: TGTGCCAGCAGCTTAGCCCCGCAGACAACTAGCAATCAGCCCCAGCATTTT.

This rearrangement joins TRBV6-5 to TRBJ2-7; a possible D gene is TRBD1 (6 bases). V gave up 5 bases and J gave up 3 bases, with 11 bases separating them. Germline lookup yields CDR1 MNHEY and CDR2 SVGAGI. The CDR3 contains 13 residues. The CDR3 DNA sequence: TGTGCCAGCAGTAGGACAGCCTTCTACGAGCAGTACTTC. This sequence encodes CASSRTAFYEQYF.

This chain joins TRBV24-1 and TRBJ2-5; D possibly corresponds to TRBD1 (5 bases). Germline V gives CDR1 KGHDR, CDR2 SFDVKD. This CDR3 has 14 amino acids. V lost 0 bases, J lost 3 bases, and 7 bases lay in between. The CDR3 region is CATSDLAGKETQYF. The DNA for the CDR3 is TGTGCCACCAGTGATTTGGCAGGGAAAGAGACCCAGTACTTC.

The genes are TRBV7-7 and TRBJ2-7, with 9 bases fitting TRBD1. The CDR3 totals 14 residues. The trim removed 5 bases at V and 7 bases at J, leaving 9 bases unmatched. CDR1 and CDR2 (germline): SSHAT, FNYEAQ (reference sequence). The CDR3 here is CASSPPGGTGEQYF. CDR3 nucleotide sequence: TGTGCCAGCAGCCCCCCCGGGGGGACAGGGGAGCAGTACTTC.

V is TRBV5-6 and J is TRBJ1-1; 8 bases agree with TRBD1. With 4 bases clipped from V and 6 bases from J, the junction kept 8 bases outside the gene matches. The CDR3 loop spans 14 amino acids. CDR1 is SGHDT and CDR2 is YYEEEE in the germline V gene. The CDR3 here is CASSRPGQAAEAFF. The CDR3, as DNA: TGTGCCAGCAGCAGACCGGGACAGGCCGCTGAAGCTTTCTTT.

V and J are TRBV28 and TRBJ1-2, with TRBD1 identical over 9 bases. Germline V lookup: CDR1 MDHEN, CDR2 SYDVKM. The trim removed 6 bases at V and 6 bases at J, leaving 8 bases unmatched. This CDR3 has 14 residues. CDR3 region: CASSPGDRVHGYTF. Written as DNA, the CDR3 is TGTGCCAGCAGCCCCGGGGACAGGGTTCATGGCTACACCTTC.

The chain combines TRBV5-1 with TRBJ2-4; 7 bases agree with TRBD2. CDR1 SGHRS and CDR2 YFSETQ come from the germline V gene. The CDR3 covers 18 residues. J gave up 6 bases and V 0 bases, and 15 bases lay outside the gene matches. CDR3 region: CASSLGVQREGRRNIQYF. DNA for the CDR3: TGCGCCAGCAGCTTGGGTGTACAGAGGGAGGGCCGTAGAAACATTCAGTACTTC.

The chain links TRBV2 to TRBJ2-7; D may be TRBD1 (6 bases). The CDR3 consists of 13 residues. Trimming removed 7 bases from V and 6 bases from J, with 16 bases in between. The germline V gene has CDR1 SNHLY and CDR2 FYNNEI. Here the CDR3 DNA reads TGTGCCAGCAAGGGACAAAACCTCCTCGAGCAGTACTTC. Protein sequence: CASKGQNLLEQYF. The complete variable domain, with remaining parts taken from reference TRBV2 and TRBJ2-7, reads EPEVTQTPSHQVTQMGQEVILRCVPISNHLYFYWYRQILGQKVEFLVSFYNNEISEKSEIFDDQFSVERPDGSNFTLKIRSTKLEDSAMYFCASKGQNLLEQYFGPGTRLTVT.

V gene TRBV5-1 combines with J gene TRBJ1-3; D gene ambiguous. There are 15 residues in the CDR3. Per germline, CDR1 SGHRS and CDR2 YFSETQ. V lost 1 base and J lost 2, with 10 bases in between. The CDR3 DNA sequence: TGCGCCAGCAGCTTGATCGGGGAAACTGGAAACACCATATATTTT. It encodes CASSLIGETGNTIYF.

The chain is built from TRBV28 and TRBJ1-1; D remains unclear. The germline V gene encodes CDR1 MDHEN and CDR2 SYDVKM. The V end lost 3 bases, the J end lost 0 bases, and 8 bases lay between the germline ends. The CDR3 length is 14 residues. Written as DNA, the CDR3 is TGTGCCAGCAGTTTCCAGTACATGAACACTGAAGCTTTCTTT. Encoded protein: CASSFQYMNTEAFF. The variable domain in full, with the rest retrieved from reference TRBV28 and TRBJ1-1, is DVKVTQSSRYLVKRTGEKVFLECVQDMDHENMFWYRQDPGLGLRLIYFSYDVKMKEKGDIPEGYSVSREKKERFSLILESASTNQTSMYLCASSFQYMNTEAFFGQGTRLTVV.

By share, this clone counts as medium-sized. J is TRBJ2-6 and V is TRBV6-1; a possible D gene is TRBD2 (6 bases). V was clipped by 3 bases and J by 3 bases, with 9 bases between them. CDR1 is MNHNS, CDR2 SASEGT, per germline. The CDR3 is 15 residues long. The CDR3 bases are TGTGCCAGCAGTGAGGACGGGGGTGGGGCCAACGTCCTGACTTTC. Encoded protein: CASSEDGGGANVLTF.

This chain joins TRBV6-2 or TRBV6-3 and TRBJ2-3; TRBD2 might be the D (7 bases). With 2 bases removed from V and 7 bases from J, the gap between germline ends came to 22 bases. CDR3 length: 17 amino acids. From germline, CDR1 is MNHEY and CDR2 SVGEGT. The CDR3 loop is CASSYGGAAGQTNTQYF. CDR3 nucleotide sequence: TGTGCCAGCAGTTACGGGGGGGCCGCGGGTCAAACAAATACGCAGTATTTT.

The chain uses TRBV11-3 and TRBJ2-3; no definite D call. Germline V gives CDR1 SGHNT, CDR2 YENEEA. This CDR3 has 15 residues. Trimming pared 2 bases from V and 0 bases from J, leaving 9 bases between. This CDR3 is CASSLTADSTDTQYF. Here the CDR3 DNA reads TGTGCCAGCAGCTTAACCGCGGATAGCACAGATACGCAGTATTTT.

This chain links TRBV6-6 with TRBJ2-3; D perhaps matches TRBD1 (6 bases). The length of the CDR3 is 16 residues. V was clipped by 2 bases and J by 2 bases, with 14 bases between them. CDR1 and CDR2 from the germline V gene are MNHNY and SVGAGI (reference sequence). DNA for the CDR3: TGTGCCAGCAGTTACGGGACATCGGGGAACACAGATACGCAGTATTTT. This translates into CASSYGTSGNTDTQYF.

This sequence joins TRBV3-1 (or the pseudogene TRBV3-2) and TRBJ2-7; 9 bases match TRBD2. Germline V gene sequence: CDR1 LGHDT, CDR2 YNNKEL (reference sequence). Trimming at V came to 0 bases and at J to 5 bases, leaving 8 bases not matched to a gene. The CDR3 is made up of 16 amino acids. CDR3 sequence reads: CASSQEGAGGGDEQYF. CDR3 nucleotides: TGTGCCAGCAGCCAAGAGGGGGCGGGAGGGGGCGACGAGCAGTACTTC.

This clone appeared a single time. This rearrangement joins TRBV6-5 to TRBJ2-7, with D perhaps TRBD1 (6 bases). Trimming removed 3 bases at V and 3 bases at J, with 12 bases between. Germline CDR1 MNHEY, CDR2 SVGAGI. This CDR3 contains 14 residues. This CDR3 reads CASSYTGSGYEQYF. The CDR3 DNA reads TGTGCCAGCAGTTATACAGGGTCGGGCTACGAGCAGTACTTC.

The chain has TRBV18 and TRBJ1-1; 8 nucleotides align to TRBD1. Unmatched junction bases numbered 12, after V lost 3 bases and J lost 0 bases. The length of the CDR3 is 18 residues. CDR1 is KGHSH and CDR2 is LQKENI in the germline V gene. CDR3 sequence: CASSPTPRTGRMNTEAFF. The DNA for the CDR3 is TGTGCCAGCTCACCGACTCCCCGGACAGGGCGCATGAACACTGAAGCTTTCTTT.

The chain couples TRBV28 to TRBJ2-2; possibly TRBD1 for D (5 bases). With 2 bases removed from V and 3 bases from J, the gap between germline ends came to 10 bases. There are 15 residues in the CDR3. CDR1 is MDHEN, CDR2 SYDVKM, per germline. The CDR3 DNA sequence: TGTGCCAGCAGTTTAGGGGCCTGGGACACCGGGGAGCTGTTTTTT. Its translation: CASSLGAWDTGELFF.

The genes are TRBV4-3 and TRBJ2-5, with D possibly being TRBD1 (6 bases). V was cut by 2 bases and J by 7 bases, with 17 bases left in between. The CDR3 spans 15 residues. Germline loops: CDR1 LGHNA, CDR2 YSLEER. The CDR3 nucleotides read TGCGCCAGCAGCCAAACCGCTGCAGGGGTGGGGACCCAGTACTTC. This encodes CASSQTAAGVGTQYF.

J is TRBJ2-1 and V is TRBV6-6, with 15 bases that match TRBD2. In germline, CDR1 is MNHNY, CDR2 SVGAGI (reference sequence). The junction had 8 bases not matched to a gene; V was cut back by 5 bases and J by 0 bases. This CDR3 spans 19 amino acids. This chain's CDR3 is CASSPTGTSGRSSYNEQFF. In DNA, the CDR3 is TGTGCCAGCAGTCCCACCGGGACTAGCGGGAGGAGCTCCTACAATGAGCAGTTCTTC.

The chain recombines TRBV9 with TRBJ2-1; D remains unclear. Germline CDR1 SGDLS, CDR2 YYNGEE. The V gene lost 0 bases and the J gene lost 6 bases, with 7 bases spanning the gap. The CDR3 is 13 amino acids. The chain's CDR3 is CASSVDPVNEQFF. In DNA, the CDR3 is TGTGCCAGCAGCGTAGATCCTGTCAATGAGCAGTTCTTC. Full variable domain (remainder filled in from reference TRBV9 and TRBJ2-1): DSGVTQTPKHLITATGQRVTLRCSPRSGDLSVYWYQQSLDQGLQFLIQYYNGEERAKGNILERFSAQQFPDLHSELNLSSLELGDSALYFCASSVDPVNEQFFGPGTRLTVL.

This clone has only a few counts. The chain joins TRBV5-1 to TRBJ2-3; 8 bases are shared with TRBD2. Germline V lookup: CDR1 SGHRS, CDR2 YFSETQ. The CDR3 runs 17 residues. Unmatched junction bases numbered 9, after V lost 3 bases and J lost 0 bases. The CDR3, as DNA: TGCGCCAGCAGCTCGTTGAGCAGCGGGGGTAGCACAGATACGCAGTATTTT. It encodes CASSSLSSGGSTDTQYF.

The CDR3: CASSEEGGGNTIYF. The CDR3 nucleotides read TGTGCCAGCAGTGAAGAAGGGGGTGGAAACACCATATATTTT. V gene TRBV25-1 combines with J gene TRBJ1-3; D possibly corresponds to TRBD1 (6 bases). V dropped 2 bases and J dropped 3 bases, with 8 bases sitting between them. The CDR3 loop spans 14 amino acids. CDR1 is MGHDK, CDR2 SYGVNS, per germline.

This chain links TRBV7-8 with TRBJ2-3; D is unresolved. The CDR3 covers 13 residues. The germline CDR1 and CDR2 sequences are SGHVS and FQNEAQ. V lost 3 bases, J lost 2 bases, and 6 bases lay in between. This CDR3 is CASSLIATDTQYF. The CDR3, as DNA: TGTGCCAGCAGCTTGATAGCCACAGATACGCAGTATTTT.

This chain links TRBV12-3 or TRBV12-4 with TRBJ2-3, with D possibly TRBD2 on 5 matching bases. The V end lost 1 base, the J end lost 15 bases, and 17 bases lay between the germline ends. The CDR3 consists of 13 residues. The CDR3 is CASSLGFTGMEYF. The CDR3 coding sequence is TGTGCCAGCAGTTTAGGGTTTACCGGGATGGAATATTTT.

The V and J genes are TRBV2 and TRBJ2-3; 13 bases agree with TRBD2. V shed 4 bases and J 4 bases; nucleotides not matched to a gene: 11. The CDR3 consists of 18 residues. Per germline, CDR1 SNHLY and CDR2 FYNNEI. The CDR3 nucleotides read TGTGCCAGCAGTGGGACCTCGGGACTAGCGGGAAGGGCAGATACGCAGTATTTT. This translates into CASSGTSGLAGRADTQYF. Supplemented by reference TRBV2 and TRBJ2-3, the full variable domain reads EPEVTQTPSHQVTQMGQEVILRCVPISNHLYFYWYRQILGQKVEFLVSFYNNEISEKSEIFDDQFSVERPDGSNFTLKIRSTKLEDSAMYFCASSGTSGLAGRADTQYFGPGTRLTVL.

The chain is built from TRBV7-2 and TRBJ1-6; TRBD1 agrees at 8 bases. Germline V gene data show CDR1 as SGHTA and CDR2 as FQGNSA. The CDR3 spans 15 residues. With 5 bases clipped from V and 8 bases from J, the junction kept 8 bases outside the gene matches. CDR3 in DNA: TGTGCCAGCAGCCGGGACAGGCAAAAGGATTCACCCCTCCACTTT. Its translation is CASSRDRQKDSPLHF.

The rearrangement links TRBV18 to TRBJ2-3, with TRBD1 matching 9 bases. After removal of 5 bases from V and 4 bases from J, the junction contained 7 bases not matched to a gene. CDR1 is KGHSH and CDR2 is LQKENI in the germline V gene. This CDR3 contains 15 residues. The CDR3 region is CASSGTGGIADTQYF. CDR3 DNA sequence: TGTGCCAGCTCAGGCACAGGGGGCATTGCAGATACGCAGTATTTT.

This clone was seen only a few times. The CDR3 loop is CASSPQDRVGGNTIYF. In nucleotides, the CDR3 is TGTGCCAGCAGCCCCCAAGACAGGGTGGGTGGAAACACCATATATTTT. The rearrangement joins TRBV3-1 (or the pseudogene TRBV3-2) to TRBJ1-3; 7 nucleotides match TRBD1. This CDR3 is 16 amino acids long. V gave up 4 bases and J gave up 3 bases; unmatched junction bases: 9. Germline CDR1 LGHDT, CDR2 YNNKEL (reference sequence).